The 19 T cell receptor beta chains listed next were all sequenced from one sample in a study of cytomegalovirus exposure and HLA in healthy donors. PCR amplification relied on 60 Vbeta primers (plus 13 Jbeta primers). Sequenced by immunoSEQ multiplex PCR; TCRdb stores in-frame clones only, minus some. The sample has approximately 150,000 clones, 65% to 90% seen once. The sample was PBMCs. Receptors originate from a young woman in good health and CMV-seronegative.

The chain uses TRBV6-5 and TRBJ1-5; a weak D match, TRBD1 (5 bases). Germline CDR1 is MNHEY and CDR2 is SVGAGI. The CDR3 covers 16 residues. V lost 4 bases and J lost 2, with 15 bases in between. The CDR3 loop reads CASSSGHPWGNQPQHF. In DNA, the CDR3 is TGTGCCAGCAGTTCCGGACACCCCTGGGGCAATCAGCCCCAGCATTTT.

V is TRBV5-4 and J is TRBJ2-1; the D gene is possibly TRBD2 (5 bases). The CDR3 extends over 13 amino acids. Trimming stripped 2 bases from V and 6 bases from J, with 9 bases between. The germline gives CDR1 SGHNT, CDR2 YYREEE (reference sequence). CDR3 in DNA: TGTGCCAGCAGCTTACCTGGAGGCAATGAGCAGTTCTTC. Encoded protein: CASSLPGGNEQFF.

The chain employs TRBV11-1 and TRBJ2-7, with TRBD1 matching over 7 bases. Looked up from germline, CDR1 is SGHAT and CDR2 is FQDESV (reference sequence). The CDR3 loop spans 15 amino acids. After removal of 2 bases from V and 0 bases from J, the junction contained 4 bases not matched to a gene. As DNA, the CDR3 is TGTGCCAGCAGCTTAAGGGCAGGGGGCTCCTACGAGCAGTACTTC. Translation: CASSLRAGGSYEQYF.

This sequence joins TRBV28 and TRBJ1-1; possibly TRBD1 for D (6 bases). Trimming took 9 bases from V and 6 from J, leaving 17 bases between them. The germline V gene has CDR1 MDHEN and CDR2 SYDVKM. The CDR3 extends over 13 amino acids. CDR3 protein: CASIQGGVAEAFF. CDR3 bases: TGTGCCAGTATACAGGGTGGCGTCGCTGAAGCTTTCTTT. Together with reference TRBV28 and TRBJ1-1, the CDR3 gives the full variable domain: DVKVTQSSRYLVKRTGEKVFLECVQDMDHENMFWYRQDPGLGLRLIYFSYDVKMKEKGDIPEGYSVSREKKERFSLILESASTNQTSMYLCASIQGGVAEAFFGQGTRLTVV.

In DNA, the CDR3 is TGTGCCAGCAGCTACGGCCCCGGGGAGGAACTGTTTTTT. Its protein is CASSYGPGEELFF. This rearrangement joins TRBV11-3 to TRBJ1-4; D gene uncertain. Trimming stripped 4 bases from V and 12 bases from J, with 15 bases between. This CDR3 comprises 13 residues. Germline V gene data show CDR1 as SGHNT and CDR2 as YENEEA.

This chain joins TRBV18 and TRBJ1-1; D is unclear. Germline V gene sequence: CDR1 KGHSH, CDR2 LQKENI. Trimming removed 1 base at V and 4 bases at J, with 7 bases between. The CDR3 loop spans 13 amino acids. The CDR3 nucleotides are TGTGCCAGCTCACCACTGGGGAGCACTGAAGCTTTCTTT. It specifies CASSPLGSTEAFF.

The V gene is TRBV19, the J gene TRBJ1-3; 8 nucleotides agree with TRBD1. The junction had 11 bases not matched to a gene; V was cut back by 7 bases and J by 3 bases. Germline loops: CDR1 LNHDA, CDR2 SQIVND (reference sequence). CDR3 length equals 16 residues. The CDR3: CASNPTTGEVGNTIYF. The CDR3 nucleotides are TGTGCCAGTAACCCAACGACAGGGGAAGTTGGAAACACCATATATTTT. Based on the CDR3 plus reference TRBV19 and TRBJ1-3, the full variable domain is DGGITQSPKYLFRKEGQNVTLSCEQNLNHDAMYWYRQDPGQGLRLIYYSQIVNDFQKGDIAEGYSVSREKKESFPLTVTSAQKNPTAFYLCASNPTTGEVGNTIYFGEGSWLTVV.

V and J are TRBV11-2 and TRBJ1-5, with 8 positions matching TRBD1. Germline values: CDR1 SGHAT, CDR2 FQNNGV. The length of the CDR3 is 14 residues. V gave up 6 bases and J gave up 6 bases; unmatched junction bases: 7. The CDR3 sequence is CASSSGGFGQPQHF. The CDR3 DNA reads as TGTGCCAGCAGTTCAGGGGGCTTTGGTCAGCCCCAGCATTTT.

The genes are TRBV5-1 and TRBJ2-1; TRBD2 matches 13 bases. CDR1 SGHRS and CDR2 YFSETQ come from the germline V gene. This CDR3 has 17 amino acids. V was clipped by 4 bases and J by 7 bases; unmatched bases: 11. The CDR3 loop reads CASSGLAGDPMGNEQFF. The CDR3 DNA reads TGCGCCAGCAGCGGACTAGCGGGAGACCCTATGGGGAATGAGCAGTTCTTC.

V usage is TRBV18 and J usage is TRBJ2-1; 9 nucleotides match TRBD2. The CDR3 runs 14 residues. With V trimmed by 4 bases and J by 5 bases, 3 bases remained unmatched. Germline V gene data show CDR1 as KGHSH and CDR2 as LQKENI. The CDR3 spells CASSHERGDNEQFF. Here the CDR3 DNA reads TGTGCCAGCTCACACGAGCGGGGGGACAATGAGCAGTTCTTC.

The genes are TRBV5-1 and TRBJ2-1, with D possibly matching TRBD2 (7 bases). Trimming pared 5 bases from V and 9 bases from J, leaving 18 bases between. The CDR3 runs 14 residues. Looked up from germline, CDR1 is SGHRS and CDR2 is YFSETQ. The CDR3 is CASRQLGGGIEQFF. The CDR3 DNA sequence: TGCGCCAGCAGACAACTAGGGGGGGGGATTGAGCAGTTCTTC.

This chain links TRBV6-5 with TRBJ1-4; 9 bases line up with TRBD1. This CDR3 has 14 amino acids. Trimming at V came to 5 bases and at J to 8 bases, leaving 6 bases not matched to a gene. Germline-derived CDR1 and CDR2 are MNHEY and SVGAGI. DNA for the CDR3: TGTGCCAGCAGTGAACAGGGGGCGCGCGAAAAACTGTTTTTT. This translates into CASSEQGAREKLFF.

About this clone: The junction departs from the called germline gene at one end, perhaps through a read error. The gene calls are TRBV7-9 and TRBJ2-1, with D perhaps TRBD1 (6 bases). This CDR3 comprises 12 residues. Looked up from germline, CDR1 is SEHNR and CDR2 is FQNEAQ (reference sequence). In DNA, the CDR3 is TGTTCCAGCAGACAACAGGGTAATGAGCAGTTCTTC. It yields the protein CSSRQQGNEQFF.

The chain joins TRBV2 to TRBJ1-4; no reliable D call. This CDR3 is 16 amino acids long. V was trimmed by 1 base and J by 4 bases, leaving 13 bases between them. Germline V gene sequence: CDR1 SNHLY, CDR2 FYNNEI. The CDR3 loop is CASSEGPGKLNEKLFF. The CDR3 DNA sequence: TGTGCCAGCAGTGAAGGTCCAGGCAAGCTTAATGAAAAACTGTTTTTT.

In its sample, this clone was seen once. The chain employs TRBV10-3 and TRBJ2-7, with 11 bases aligning to TRBD2. The CDR3 contains 20 residues. With V trimmed by 0 bases and J by 3 bases, 16 bases remained unmatched. In germline, CDR1 is ENHRY, CDR2 SYGVKD. CDR3 protein: CAISESSPRSSGRVRYEQYF. The CDR3 DNA reads as TGTGCCATCAGTGAGTCCAGCCCCCGCAGTAGCGGGAGGGTCCGCTACGAGCAGTACTTC.

The chain is built from TRBV27 and TRBJ2-1; tentatively, D is TRBD2 (5 bases). The V gene's germline CDR1 is MNHEY and CDR2 SMNVEV (reference sequence). The V end was cut by 8 bases, the J end by 3 bases, with 14 bases between. This CDR3 spans 14 amino acids. The CDR3 protein is CASRTGYSYNEQFF. CDR3 DNA sequence: TGTGCCAGCCGCACGGGGTATAGCTACAATGAGCAGTTCTTC.

This chain links TRBV7-9 with TRBJ2-7; 7 bases are a match to TRBD1. V shed 3 bases and J 0 bases; nucleotides not matched to a gene: 5. Germline CDR1 reads SEHNR; CDR2 reads FQNEAQ (reference sequence). The CDR3 extends over 15 amino acids. The CDR3, as DNA: TGTGCCAGCAGCTTTGTAGGACAGGACTCCTACGAGCAGTACTTC. Translation: CASSFVGQDSYEQYF.

The CDR3 here is CASSQGLDYYGYTF. In DNA form, the CDR3 reads TGCGCCAGCAGCCAAGGTTTGGACTACTATGGCTACACCTTC. The chain carries TRBV4-1 and TRBJ1-2; no firm D call. The CDR3 length is 14 residues. V lost 1 base and J lost 3, with 9 bases in between. Germline loops: CDR1 MGHRA, CDR2 YSYEKL.

This clone was seen a handful of times. This rearrangement joins TRBV2 to TRBJ1-4; the D gene is possibly TRBD1 (6 bases). This CDR3 spans 13 amino acids. In germline, CDR1 is SNHLY, CDR2 FYNNEI. The V and J ends lost 8 bases and 6 bases respectively, with 13 bases between them. The CDR3 nucleotides are TGTGCCAGCGTACAGGGCCGCCATGAAAAACTGTTTTTT. It is translated as CASVQGRHEKLFF. The whole variable domain, remainder taken from reference TRBV2 and TRBJ1-4, is EPEVTQTPSHQVTQMGQEVILRCVPISNHLYFYWYRQILGQKVEFLVSFYNNEISEKSEIFDDQFSVERPDGSNFTLKIRSTKLEDSAMYFCASVQGRHEKLFFGSGTQLSVL.